This record concerns one TCR beta chain sequence. These data belong to a study of blood T cell repertoires in COVID-19. The protocol was immunoSEQ multiplex PCR, while the TCRdb copy is restricted to in-frame clones and leaves out a portion. The repertoire includes approximately 69,000 clones, approximately 84% of them detected once, and less than 15% sits in the top ten. The V gene lost 0 bases and the J gene lost 1 base, with 7 bases spanning the gap. The germline V gene encodes CDR1 MNHNS and CDR2 SASEGT. The CDR3 spans 14 residues. The genes are TRBV6-1 and TRBJ2-7, with TRBD1 as a possible D gene (6 bases). Material: peripheral blood. This TCR was recovered from a human donor in a cohort sampled during active COVID-19. CDR3 nucleotides: TGTGCCAGCAGTGAAGCAGACAGGTCCTACGAGCAGTACTTC. Translation: CASSEADRSYEQYF.